The T cell receptor beta chain under discussion was sequenced for a study of graft-versus-host responses after intestinal transplantation. Study summary: Every one of the recipients received anti-thymocyte globulin induction and afterwards took tacrolimus and steroids for around 3 years. Study results and limitations: Circulating GvH clone levels at their peak were associated with HvG declines (early post-transplant). There were GvH clones found in recipient marrow, and some of them appeared first in ileum or blood.

Sequencing used immunoSEQ multiplex PCR; TCRdb keeps in-frame clones, though not all of them. The table includes more than 80,000 clones, less than 90% detected once. Turning to this clone: Its antigen remains unidentified.

Trimming shortened V by 1 base and J by 1 base, and 6 bases separated the two germline ends. Germline CDR1 is SGHDT and CDR2 is YYEEEE. CDR3 size: 14 residues. The V call is TRBV5-6, the J call TRBJ1-5, with TRBD1 as a possible D gene (5 bases). The material sequenced was unstimulated CD4+ T cells sorted from spleen or lymph node cells, taken before intestinal transplant. The sequence was collected from a human donor who received an intestinal transplant. CDR3 region: CASSLTGSNQPQHF. CDR3 DNA: TGTGCCAGCAGCTTGACAGGCAGCAATCAGCCCCAGCATTTT.